Listed here are 30 T cell receptor beta chains from one sample, sequenced in a study of glioma-infiltrating T cells. The iRepertoire nested amplicon-rescue multiplex PCR amplified TCR alpha and beta CDR3s from RNA. Via MiXCR, TCRdb re-called the multiplex PCR reads, giving one row per CDR3 protein. The sample contains around 190,000 distinct CDR3 sequences, roughly two fifths of which appear only once. The sample comprised glioma tissue, nonneoplastic brain tissue, or PBMCs (not recorded which). These TCRs come from a human donor with low-grade glioma or glioblastoma, undergoing nonglioma brain surgery, or in good health (not recorded which).

This sequence joins TRBV19 and TRBJ1-5; 10 bases are a match to TRBD1. Per the germline V gene, CDR1 is LNHDA and CDR2 is SQIVND (reference sequence). There are 15 residues in the CDR3. V trimming: 0 bases; J trimming: 9 bases; junction bases outside the gene matches: 5. CDR3 DNA sequence: TGTGCCAGTAGTATAGACCGGGGACAGGGGTCGCCCCAGCATTTT. Translating it yields CASSIDRGQGSPQHF.

This clonotype was recorded at least ten times. The chain has TRBV2 and TRBJ2-1, with 9 positions matching TRBD2. Germline-derived CDR1 and CDR2 are SNHLY and FYNNEI. The CDR3 is 12 residues long. Unmatched junction bases numbered 5, after V lost 10 bases and J lost 7 bases. The CDR3 loop is CAIRTSENEQFF. The CDR3 coding sequence is TGTGCCATTCGGACTAGCGAGAATGAGCAGTTCTTC.

This clonotype came up many times. CDR3 amino acids: CASSLEFGEPQHF. CDR3 bases: TGTGCCAGCAGCTTAGAATTCGGTGAACCCCAGCATTTT. The J gene is TRBJ1-5, the V gene TRBV7-9; D is uncertain. CDR3 length: 13 amino acids. V was clipped by 1 base and J by 10 bases, with 11 bases between them. Germline V gene data show CDR1 as SEHNR and CDR2 as FQNEAQ (reference sequence).

CDR3 amino acids: CASSFAGGGDSQYF. CDR3 sequence (DNA): TGTGCCAGCAGTTTTGCGGGAGGGGGGGATTCGCAGTATTTT. The V call is TRBV28, the J call TRBJ2-3; TRBD2 matches 9 bases. Germline-derived CDR1 and CDR2 are MDHEN and SYDVKM. The CDR3 has 14 amino acids. Trimming cost V 3 bases and J 10 bases; bases outside gene matches: 8.

The chain carries TRBV5-1 and TRBJ2-7; 12 bases match TRBD1. V lost 5 bases, J lost 6 bases, and 3 bases stayed unmatched. The germline V gene encodes CDR1 SGHRS and CDR2 YFSETQ. The CDR3 spans 13 residues. This chain's CDR3 is CASRGDRGLEQYF. CDR3 bases: TGCGCCAGCAGGGGGGACAGGGGGCTCGAGCAGTACTTC.

This clonotype was observed at least ten times. This sequence joins TRBV6-1 and TRBJ1-1; no clear D. Germline V gene data show CDR1 as MNHNS and CDR2 as SASEGT. This CDR3 region has 16 residues. V dropped 1 base and J dropped 6 bases, with 18 bases sitting between them. The CDR3: CASSEVDAGSDAEAFF. The CDR3 coding sequence is TGTGCCAGCAGTGAAGTTGATGCGGGGAGTGACGCTGAAGCTTTCTTT.

This clonotype appeared many times. This chain links TRBV20-1 with TRBJ2-1, with 7 bases matching TRBD2. J was trimmed by 9 bases and V by 5 bases; bases with no gene match: 13. This CDR3 contains 14 residues. The germline V gene has CDR1 DFQATT and CDR2 SNEGSKA (reference sequence). The CDR3, as DNA: TGCAGTGCTTCCCGGGACTACAATCGGGGTGAGCAGTTCTTC. This translates into CSASRDYNRGEQFF.

The rearrangement joins TRBV12-3 or TRBV12-4 to TRBJ2-5; D ambiguous. CDR3 length: 15 residues. The V end was cut by 5 bases, the J end by 5 bases, with 18 bases between. The CDR3 DNA sequence: TGTGCCAGCAGTAGGATCGAGACGGGCGGCGAGACCCAGTACTTC. The encoded protein is CASSRIETGGETQYF.

Turning to this clonotype: A read error may explain this, as a much larger clone is one base away. No conserved phenylalanine or tryptophan ends this CDR3, so it is likely a read error. V gene TRBV19 combines with J gene TRBJ2-1, with TRBD2 identical over 7 bases. Germline V lookup: CDR1 LNHDA, CDR2 SQIVND (reference sequence). The CDR3 consists of 15 residues. The junction had 7 bases not matched to a gene; V was cut back by 3 bases and J by 5 bases. The CDR3 loop reads CASSIWASGDNEQFL. CDR3 bases: TGTGCCAGTAGTATCTGGGCTAGCGGAGACAATGAGCAGTTCTTA.

There are many counts of this clonotype. V usage is TRBV24-1 and J usage is TRBJ2-1, with 11 bases that match TRBD2. The CDR3 is 15 amino acids. The junction had 4 bases not matched to a gene; V was cut back by 6 bases and J by 4 bases. Germline-derived CDR1 and CDR2 are KGHDR and SFDVKD. CDR3 amino acids: CATSLAGGPYNEQFF. The CDR3 nucleotides are TGTGCCACCAGTTTAGCGGGAGGGCCATACAATGAGCAGTTCTTC.

This clonotype was observed at least ten times. V gene TRBV2 combines with J gene TRBJ2-1, with 8 bases aligning to TRBD1. The CDR3 runs 14 residues. V shed 6 bases and J 7 bases; nucleotides not matched to a gene: 8. Germline CDR1 is SNHLY and CDR2 is FYNNEI. The CDR3 region has the DNA TGTGCCAGCAGCGCCGCGACAGGGGAGAATGAGCAGTTCTTC. It yields the protein CASSAATGENEQFF.

This clonotype occurred many times. The chain combines TRBV10-3 with TRBJ2-1; D is uncertain. From germline, CDR1 is ENHRY and CDR2 SYGVKD. There are 12 residues in the CDR3. Between the trimmed V and J ends, which lost 0 bases and 10 bases, there was a span of 7 bases. CDR3 sequence reads: CAISESTREQFF. The CDR3 DNA reads TGTGCCATCAGTGAGTCAACGAGGGAGCAGTTCTTC.

In regard to this clonotype: A much bigger clone sits one base away, suggesting this may be a read error. V and J are TRBV29-1 and TRBJ2-3; no definite D call. The V end was cut by 4 bases, the J end by 2 bases, with 10 bases between. CDR3 length: 13 amino acids. CDR1 SQVTM and CDR2 ANQGSEA come from the germline V gene. The DNA for the CDR3 is TGCAGCGTTGCCCACCGCCTCACAGATACGCAGTATTTT. This encodes CSVAHRLTDTQYF.

The chain carries TRBV20-1 and TRBJ2-1, with a possible D match to TRBD1 (7 bases). Germline V CDR1 and CDR2: DFQATT, SNEGSKA (reference sequence). Trimming removed 6 bases at V and 8 bases at J, with 14 bases between. CDR3 size: 12 residues. The chain's CDR3 is CSAQGGTYEQFF. The DNA of the CDR3 is TGCAGTGCCCAGGGGGGTACCTATGAGCAGTTCTTC.

The rearrangement joins TRBV12-3 or TRBV12-4 to TRBJ1-5; D not certain. CDR3 size: 13 residues. The ends were cut back, 5 bases at V and 4 bases at J, with 9 bases in the middle. The CDR3 bases are TGTGCCAGCAGTCAAAGCGAGAATCAGCCCCAGCATTTT. Amino acid sequence: CASSQSENQPQHF.

This clonotype has only a few counts. The V and J genes are TRBV19 and TRBJ2-7; 9 nucleotides align to TRBD1. The CDR3 runs 14 residues. Germline CDR1 and CDR2: LNHDA and SQIVND (reference sequence). Trimming removed 4 bases from V and 5 bases from J; junction bases left unmatched: 6. The CDR3 here is CASSSTGGSDEQYF. Written as DNA, the CDR3 is TGTGCCAGTAGTAGTACAGGGGGCAGCGACGAGCAGTACTTC.

The sample holds a few counts of this clonotype. V usage is TRBV5-4 and J usage is TRBJ1-1; D is perhaps TRBD1 (5 bases). Deletions cut 2 bases from V and 1 base from J, with 9 bases between. The CDR3 totals 14 residues. Germline CDR1 reads SGHNT; CDR2 reads YYREEE (reference sequence). The CDR3 DNA is TGTGCCAGCAGCTTCCCGGGGCAGAACACTGAAGCTTTCTTT. It is translated as CASSFPGQNTEAFF. Together with reference TRBV5-4 and TRBJ1-1, the CDR3 gives the full variable domain: ETGVTQSPTHLIKTRGQQVTLRCSSQSGHNTVSWYQQALGQGPQFIFQYYREEENGRGNFPPRFSGLQFPNYSSELNVNALELDDSALYLCASSFPGQNTEAFFGQGTRLTVV.

On this clonotype: A much larger clone differs from this one at a single base, so this may be a read error. V usage is TRBV6-1 and J usage is TRBJ2-7, with TRBD1 matching 7 bases. The CDR3 is 19 residues long. Germline CDR1 reads MNHNS; CDR2 reads SASEGT. Losses at the gene ends were 2 bases for V and 4 bases for J; bases not matched to a gene: 20. CDR3: CASSEIKPGQCFLSYEQYF. CDR3 nucleotide sequence: TGTGCCAGCAGTGAAATAAAACCGGGACAGTGTTTTCTGAGTTACGAGCAGTACTTC.

This clonotype has more than one count but fewer than ten. The gene calls are TRBV29-1 and TRBJ2-1, with 9 bases aligning to TRBD2. This CDR3 has 14 amino acids. Germline V CDR1 and CDR2: SQVTM, ANQGSEA. Trimming at V came to 7 bases and at J to 8 bases, leaving 12 bases not matched to a gene. The CDR3 is CSAGGRSGRHEQFF. DNA of the CDR3: TGCAGCGCCGGGGGGCGTAGCGGGAGACATGAGCAGTTCTTC.

In regard to this clonotype: This may be a read error: a much more frequent sequence differs by one nucleotide. DNA for the CDR3: TGTGCCAGCAGTCTAGGATGGAAAGGGATCTACGAGCAGTACTTC. Amino acids: CASSLGWKGIYEQYF. The chain links TRBV27 to TRBJ2-7; D is ambiguous. In germline, CDR1 is MNHEY, CDR2 SMNVEV (reference sequence). CDR3 length: 15 amino acids. Trimming pared 5 bases from V and 3 bases from J, leaving 17 bases between.

Worth noting for this clonotype: Being one base from a much bigger clone, this may be a read error. The chain combines TRBV4-1 with TRBJ1-6; D is undetermined. Germline lookup yields CDR1 MGHRA and CDR2 YSYEKL. CDR3 length: 15 residues. Trimming pared 3 bases from V and 7 bases from J, leaving 13 bases between. The CDR3 here is CASSHREYSNSPLHF. CDR3 sequence (DNA): TGCGCCAGCAGCCATCGGGAGTACAGCAATTCACCCCTCCACTTT.

The rearrangement joins TRBV19 to TRBJ2-7; 8 bases match TRBD2. In germline, CDR1 is LNHDA, CDR2 SQIVND (reference sequence). V lost 7 bases, J lost 2 bases, and 13 bases stayed unmatched. The CDR3 has 16 residues. The CDR3 loop is CASTQILLAEAYEQYF. In DNA form, the CDR3 reads TGTGCCAGTACCCAGATTTTACTAGCGGAAGCCTACGAGCAGTACTTC.

As to this clonotype: A much larger clone sits a single nucleotide away, making a read error possible. This chain's CDR3 is CASILLGSYNEQFF. DNA for the CDR3: TGTGCCAGCATCCTCCTCGGCAGCTACAATGAGCAGTTCTTC. This rearrangement joins TRBV28 to TRBJ2-1; D gene ambiguous. There are 14 residues in the CDR3. Trimming shortened V by 7 bases and J by 3 bases, and 13 bases separated the two germline ends. Germline values: CDR1 MDHEN, CDR2 SYDVKM.

This chain links TRBV19 with TRBJ2-2; 9 bases line up with TRBD1. The germline gives CDR1 LNHDA, CDR2 SQIVND (reference sequence). V was clipped by 11 bases and J by 2 bases; unmatched bases: 12. CDR3 size: 16 residues. The CDR3 DNA sequence: TGTGCCGCCAAGGGAGGGACAGGGCTTAACACCGGGGAGCTGTTTTTT. This gives the protein CAAKGGTGLNTGELFF.

This clonotype was seen more than once but under ten times. The V call is TRBV2, the J call TRBJ2-7; D not resolved. Trimming took off 8 bases at V and 2 bases at J, with 16 bases between the two ends. The germline gives CDR1 SNHLY, CDR2 FYNNEI. The CDR3 has 14 residues. This CDR3 is CASCSPRLPYEQYF. The DNA of the CDR3 is TGTGCCAGCTGCTCTCCGAGGCTCCCCTACGAGCAGTACTTC.

As concerns this clonotype: A much larger clonotype is one base distant, so this may be a read error. The chain couples TRBV20-1 to TRBJ2-7; the D is unclear. CDR3 length: 13 amino acids. In germline, CDR1 is DFQATT, CDR2 SNEGSKA (reference sequence). Trimming took off 0 bases at V and 7 bases at J, with 13 bases between the two ends. This chain's CDR3 is CSARETRWREQYF. The CDR3 region has the DNA TGCAGTGCTAGAGAGACCCGCTGGAGAGAGCAGTACTTC.

Remarks on this clonotype: At one boundary the junction diverges from the germline segment, which might be a read error. The chain recombines TRBV4-1 with TRBJ2-2, with 8 nucleotides matching TRBD1. The germline CDR1 and CDR2 sequences are MGHRA and YSYEKL. This CDR3 contains 15 residues. Here the CDR3 reads CSSSPGQGTTGELFF. The CDR3 nucleotides read TGCTCCAGCAGCCCCGGACAGGGAACGACCGGGGAGCTGTTTTTT.

V usage is TRBV7-2 and J usage is TRBJ2-5, with D unresolved. The CDR3 spans 11 residues. Between the trimmed V and J ends, which lost 6 bases and 5 bases, there was a span of 7 bases. The germline gives CDR1 SGHTA, CDR2 FQGNSA. As DNA, the CDR3 is TGTGCCAGCAGGTCGGTCGAGACCCAGTACTTC. Its protein product is CASRSVETQYF.

With regard to this clonotype: One end of the junction varies from germline; a read error may be responsible. The rearrangement joins TRBV6-6 to TRBJ1-3; D is unresolved. Germline V CDR1 and CDR2: MNHNY, SVGAGI (reference sequence). This CDR3 is built from 13 residues. The CDR3 coding sequence is TGTGCCAGCAGTGAGTTCGCAGGAAACACAATATATTTT. Translated: CASSEFAGNTIYF.

As concerns this clonotype: It may be a read error: a sequence one base away is much more abundant. The rearrangement joins TRBV7-2 to TRBJ2-7; D is undetermined. Germline CDR1 SGHTA, CDR2 FQGNSA. CDR3 length equals 12 residues. The CDR3 is CARSSIGYEQYF. The CDR3 bases are TGTGCCAGAAGCTCCATTGGTTACGAGCAGTACTTC.